Shown below are 8 T cell receptor beta chains from a single sample sequenced in a study of blood T cells in healthy people across ages. Through a sample-barcoded 5' primer and a J-beta primer mix, a second PCR was run for roughly 6 to 11 cycles. TCRdb re-called the 5' RACE reads through MiXCR, storing one row per CDR3 protein. The table records around 1,800,000 distinct CDR3 sequences, around 40% of them present only once. The sample taken for sequencing was blood. The receptors originated from a human donor in good health.

This clonotype was counted between two and nine times. The gene calls are TRBV5-1 and TRBJ2-1; D may be TRBD1 (6 bases). Trimming left V 4 bases short and J 6 bases short, with 17 bases between. The CDR3 has 15 residues. The germline V gene has CDR1 SGHRS and CDR2 YFSETQ. In DNA form, the CDR3 reads TGCGCCAGCAGCCTAGGACAGTACATGGTCAATGAGCAGTTCTTC. This gives the protein CASSLGQYMVNEQFF.

With respect to this clonotype: At one boundary the junction diverges from the germline segment, which might be a read error. The chain uses TRBV7-9 and TRBJ1-6; the D is unclear. Germline CDR1 reads SEHNR; CDR2 reads FQNEAQ (reference sequence). The CDR3 totals 14 residues. The CDR3 loop reads CASSLSMINSPPHF. CDR3 DNA: TGTGCCAGCAGCTTAAGTATGATTAATTCACCCCCCCACTTT.

Only one count was recorded for this clonotype. The gene calls are TRBV9 and TRBJ1-1; D is uncertain. Germline values: CDR1 SGDLS, CDR2 YYNGEE. The CDR3 has 14 amino acids. V gave up 2 bases and J gave up 2 bases, with 10 bases separating them. CDR3 region: CASSVTLTNTEAFF. The CDR3 DNA reads as TGTGCCAGCAGCGTTACACTTACCAACACTGAAGCTTTCTTT.

The genes are TRBV7-8 and TRBJ1-3, with no clear D. The CDR3 has 15 residues. Trimming took off 5 bases at V and 3 bases at J, with 14 bases between the two ends. CDR1 and CDR2 from the germline V gene are SGHVS and FQNEAQ. CDR3: CASSPQPGLGNTIYF. The CDR3 DNA reads as TGTGCCAGCAGCCCCCAGCCAGGCCTTGGAAACACCATATATTTT.

This clonotype was detected a few times. This chain connects TRBV10-3 to TRBJ1-5; no reliable D call. The CDR3 has 15 residues. Trimming removed 2 bases from V and 0 bases from J, with 8 bases in between. Germline CDR1 ENHRY, CDR2 SYGVKD. The CDR3 sequence: CAISERGDSNQPQHF. CDR3 nucleotide sequence: TGTGCCATCAGTGAGCGGGGAGATAGCAATCAGCCCCAGCATTTT.

This clonotype was seen repeatedly, ten times or more. The chain employs TRBV20-1 and TRBJ2-1; TRBD1 matches 9 bases. The CDR3 consists of 17 residues. Germline lookup yields CDR1 DFQATT and CDR2 SNEGSKA (reference sequence). With 1 base clipped from V and 1 base from J, the junction kept 8 bases outside the gene matches. The CDR3: CSARGSTGGRSYNEQFF. The CDR3 DNA is TGCAGTGCTAGAGGGTCCACAGGGGGCAGGTCCTACAATGAGCAGTTCTTC.

This clonotype appeared a single time. The gene calls are TRBV6-2 or TRBV6-3 and TRBJ2-1, with 10 bases fitting TRBD2. The V and J ends lost 4 bases and 9 bases, in that order; junction bases with no gene match: 9. This CDR3 is 15 amino acids long. CDR1 is MNHEY and CDR2 is SVGEGT in the germline V gene. The CDR3 nucleotides read TGTGCCAGCAGTTCTCAGCGGGGGGGAGAAGTTGAGCAGTTCTTC. Protein product: CASSSQRGGEVEQFF.

This clonotype was picked up a small number of times. The chain is built from TRBV4-2 and TRBJ2-7, with D perhaps TRBD2 (5 bases). The germline gives CDR1 LGHNA, CDR2 YNFKEQ. The CDR3 totals 15 residues. The ends were cut back, 0 bases at V and 4 bases at J, with 13 bases in the middle. CDR3 DNA sequence: TGTGCCAGCAGCCAAGAGTTCGGACTTAGATACGAGCAGTACTTC. It specifies CASSQEFGLRYEQYF.